This T cell receptor (beta chain) was documented in a study of Ad26.COV2.S vaccination and SARS-CoV-2 variants. Treatment given: roughly 18 received Ad26.COV2.S at low or high dose, single or two shots; roughly 5 received placebo; per-sample allocation not given. All samples were drawn on day 63, counting from the first vaccine or placebo injection. Measured with immunoSEQ multiplex PCR; TCRdb has only the in-frame clones, and not every one. This table holds some 390,000 clones, approximately 90% found once. CDR3 length: 15 amino acids. Germline V gene sequence: CDR1 LNHDA, CDR2 SQIVND (reference sequence). V shed 4 bases and J 4 bases; nucleotides not matched to a gene: 9.

The input for sequencing was peripheral blood, taken in a trial of Ad26.COV2.S vaccine versus placebo. V and J are TRBV19 and TRBJ1-1; 7 positions match TRBD1. The TCR comes from a person aged 18-60 years who received the Ad26.COV2.S COVID-19 vaccine or a placebo. The CDR3 nucleotides read TGTGCCAGTAGTAGAGCGCAGGGGGTCGGCACTGAAGCTTTCTTT. Its translation: CASSRAQGVGTEAFF. The whole variable domain, remainder taken from reference TRBV19 and TRBJ1-1, is DGGITQSPKYLFRKEGQNVTLSCEQNLNHDAMYWYRQDPGQGLRLIYYSQIVNDFQKGDIAEGYSVSREKKESFPLTVTSAQKNPTAFYLCASSRAQGVGTEAFFGQGTRLTVV.